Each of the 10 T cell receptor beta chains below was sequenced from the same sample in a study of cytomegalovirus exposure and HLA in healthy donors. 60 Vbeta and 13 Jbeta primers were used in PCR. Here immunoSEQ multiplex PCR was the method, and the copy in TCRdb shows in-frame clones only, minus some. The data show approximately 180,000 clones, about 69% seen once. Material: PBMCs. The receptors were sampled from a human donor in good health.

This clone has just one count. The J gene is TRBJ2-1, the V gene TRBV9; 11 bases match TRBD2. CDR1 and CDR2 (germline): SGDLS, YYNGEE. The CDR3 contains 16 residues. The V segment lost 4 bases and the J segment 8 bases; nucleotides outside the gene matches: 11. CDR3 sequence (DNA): TGTGCCAGCAGCCCCGGGACTAGCGGATGGGGAGATGAGCAGTTCTTC. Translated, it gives CASSPGTSGWGDEQFF. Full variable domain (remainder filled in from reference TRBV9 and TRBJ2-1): DSGVTQTPKHLITATGQRVTLRCSPRSGDLSVYWYQQSLDQGLQFLIQYYNGEERAKGNILERFSAQQFPDLHSELNLSSLELGDSALYFCASSPGTSGWGDEQFFGPGTRLTVL.

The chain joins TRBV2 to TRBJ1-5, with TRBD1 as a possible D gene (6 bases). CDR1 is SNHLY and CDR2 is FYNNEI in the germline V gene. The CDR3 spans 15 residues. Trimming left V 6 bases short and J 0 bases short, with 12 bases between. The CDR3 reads CASRGGQTSNQPQHF. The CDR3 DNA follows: TGTGCCAGCAGAGGAGGACAGACTAGCAATCAGCCCCAGCATTTT.

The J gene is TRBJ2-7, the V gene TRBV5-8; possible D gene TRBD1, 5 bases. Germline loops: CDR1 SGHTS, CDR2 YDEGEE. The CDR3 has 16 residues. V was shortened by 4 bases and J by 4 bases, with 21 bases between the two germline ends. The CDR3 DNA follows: TGTGCCAGCAGCGGCCTAAAGGGCAGGGTACGATACGAGCAGTACTTC. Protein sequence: CASSGLKGRVRYEQYF.

CDR3 DNA: TGTGCCAGCAGCTTAACTAGTGCGACGCAGGGAGGAGATACGCAGTATTTT. Its translation is CASSLTSATQGGDTQYF. The V and J genes are TRBV7-9 and TRBJ2-3, with D tentatively TRBD2 (6 bases). V lost 2 bases and J 5 bases, leaving 20 bases between the germline ends. The CDR3 has 17 amino acids. Germline V gene data show CDR1 as SEHNR and CDR2 as FQNEAQ (reference sequence).

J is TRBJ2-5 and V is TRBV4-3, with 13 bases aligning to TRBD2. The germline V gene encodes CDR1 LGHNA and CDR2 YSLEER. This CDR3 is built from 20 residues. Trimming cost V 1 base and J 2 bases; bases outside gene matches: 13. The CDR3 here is CASSQAPATSGGADQETQYF. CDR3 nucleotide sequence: TGCGCCAGCAGCCAAGCCCCCGCAACTAGCGGGGGGGCGGATCAAGAGACCCAGTACTTC.

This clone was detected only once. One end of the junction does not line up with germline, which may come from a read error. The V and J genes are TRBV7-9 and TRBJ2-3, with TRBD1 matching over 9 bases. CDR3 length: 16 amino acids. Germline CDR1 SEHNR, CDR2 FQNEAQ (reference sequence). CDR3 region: CASSNRDRAATYTQYF. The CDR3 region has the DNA TGTGCCAGCAGCAACCGGGACAGGGCTGCCACATATACGCAGTATTTT.

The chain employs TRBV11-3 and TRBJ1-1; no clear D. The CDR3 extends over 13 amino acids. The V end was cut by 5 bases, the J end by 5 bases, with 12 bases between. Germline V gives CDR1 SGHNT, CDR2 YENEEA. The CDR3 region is CASSPDLRTEAFF. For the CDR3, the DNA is TGTGCCAGCAGCCCTGACCTGAGGACTGAAGCTTTCTTT.

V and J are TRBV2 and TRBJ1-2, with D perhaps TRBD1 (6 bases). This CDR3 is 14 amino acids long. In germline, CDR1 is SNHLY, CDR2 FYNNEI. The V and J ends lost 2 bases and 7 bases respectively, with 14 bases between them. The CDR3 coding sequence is TGTGCCAGCAGTGAAATAGGGGGGGCGGGTGGCTACACCTTC. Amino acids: CASSEIGGAGGYTF. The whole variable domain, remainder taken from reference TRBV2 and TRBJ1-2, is EPEVTQTPSHQVTQMGQEVILRCVPISNHLYFYWYRQILGQKVEFLVSFYNNEISEKSEIFDDQFSVERPDGSNFTLKIRSTKLEDSAMYFCASSEIGGAGGYTFGSGTRLTVV.

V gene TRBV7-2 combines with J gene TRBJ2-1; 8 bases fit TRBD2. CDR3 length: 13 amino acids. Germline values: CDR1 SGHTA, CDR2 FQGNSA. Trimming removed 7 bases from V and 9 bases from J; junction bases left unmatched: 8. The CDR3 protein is CASNNGGAGEQFF. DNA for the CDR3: TGTGCCAGCAACAACGGGGGGGCGGGTGAGCAGTTCTTC.

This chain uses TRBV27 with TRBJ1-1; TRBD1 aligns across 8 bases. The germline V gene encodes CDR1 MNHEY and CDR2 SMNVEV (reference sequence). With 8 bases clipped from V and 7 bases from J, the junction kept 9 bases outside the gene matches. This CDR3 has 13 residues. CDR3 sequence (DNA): TGTGCCAGCGGAGCAAACGACAGGGGTGAAGCTTTCTTT. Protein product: CASGANDRGEAFF.